Presented here are 32 T cell receptor beta chains from one specimen sequenced in a study of shared clonotypes between healthy human individuals (TCRdb year 2020). The library was produced with the immunoSEQ multiplex PCR assay. The clones in this table, taken by TCRdb from immuneACCESS, are in-frame only. Not every clone is retained; where verified, under half of the shortfall comes from an unresolved V gene, and the cause of the rest is unknown. The sample includes 2 million to 2.5 million clones, with 90% to 95% observed a single time. The biggest ten clones account for around 0.37% of the sample. Sequenced sample: naive CD4+ T cells from PBMCs. The cell subset or site label, read with the paper, signifies: CD45RA+ positively selected. All receptors derive from a young man in good health. Some clones in this sample may be carry-over from other donors' samples.

J is TRBJ2-1 and V is TRBV19; TRBD2 agrees at 13 bases. The CDR3 runs 16 residues. The junction had 11 bases not matched to a gene; V was cut back by 5 bases and J by 10 bases. From germline, CDR1 is LNHDA and CDR2 SQIVND (reference sequence). Here the CDR3 reads CASSLSATSGRREQFF. As DNA, the CDR3 is TGTGCCAGTAGTCTCTCCGCGACTAGCGGGAGGAGGGAGCAGTTCTTC.

Points on this clone: The identical CDR3 is also encoded by other nucleotide sequences in the sample. V and J are TRBV9 and TRBJ1-1; a weak D match, TRBD1 (5 bases). The V gene lost 2 bases and the J gene lost 2 bases, with 10 bases spanning the gap. The CDR3 contains 14 residues. The germline V gene has CDR1 SGDLS and CDR2 YYNGEE. CDR3 loop: CASSVGGRNTEAFF. The CDR3 bases are TGTGCCAGCAGCGTCGGGGGGAGAAACACTGAAGCTTTCTTT.

The chain recombines TRBV10-3 with TRBJ2-3; 9 bases line up with TRBD2. CDR3 length: 16 residues. Germline V gene sequence: CDR1 ENHRY, CDR2 SYGVKD. V was pared by 3 bases and J by 2 bases, with 6 bases of the junction left unmatched. This chain's CDR3 is CAISERASGDTDTQYF. The DNA for the CDR3 is TGTGCCATCAGTGAAAGGGCTAGCGGGGACACAGATACGCAGTATTTT.

V gene TRBV9 combines with J gene TRBJ1-1; 7 bases fit TRBD1. The CDR3 is made up of 14 amino acids. V gave up 7 bases and J gave up 5 bases; unmatched junction bases: 11. Germline loops: CDR1 SGDLS, CDR2 YYNGEE. The DNA for the CDR3 is TGTGCCAGCGGGACAGACCCCCGGGGAACTGAAGCTTTCTTT. Protein sequence: CASGTDPRGTEAFF. Full variable domain (remainder filled in from reference TRBV9 and TRBJ1-1): DSGVTQTPKHLITATGQRVTLRCSPRSGDLSVYWYQQSLDQGLQFLIQYYNGEERAKGNILERFSAQQFPDLHSELNLSSLELGDSALYFCASGTDPRGTEAFFGQGTRLTVV.

This rearrangement joins TRBV9 to TRBJ2-1, with D possibly TRBD1 on 6 matching bases. Trimming removed 3 bases at V and 0 bases at J, with 10 bases between. This CDR3 spans 15 amino acids. CDR1 is SGDLS and CDR2 is YYNGEE in the germline V gene. In nucleotides, the CDR3 is TGTGCCAGCAGCGCATGGGACAACTCCTACAATGAGCAGTTCTTC. It yields the protein CASSAWDNSYNEQFF. Using reference TRBV9 and TRBJ2-1 for the parts outside the CDR3, the full variable domain is DSGVTQTPKHLITATGQRVTLRCSPRSGDLSVYWYQQSLDQGLQFLIQYYNGEERAKGNILERFSAQQFPDLHSELNLSSLELGDSALYFCASSAWDNSYNEQFFGPGTRLTVL.

This clone was seen only once. This chain links TRBV11-2 with TRBJ2-2, with 11 bases aligning to TRBD2. This CDR3 is built from 17 residues. V dropped 5 bases and J dropped 9; count of bases not matched to a gene: 14. Per germline, CDR1 SGHAT and CDR2 FQNNGV. Here the CDR3 DNA reads TGTGCCAGCAGCCCTCGTCCCGGGACTAGCGGTATGCGGGAGCTGTTTTTT. Encoded protein: CASSPRPGTSGMRELFF.

This clone was seen just once. V gene TRBV6-5 combines with J gene TRBJ1-3; D not resolved. Germline assignment: CDR1 MNHEY and CDR2 SVGAGI. Trimming removed 6 bases at V and 1 base at J, with 7 bases between. There are 13 residues in the CDR3. The DNA for the CDR3 is TGTGCCAGCAGGCGTGCTTCTGGAAACACCATATATTTT. Amino acids: CASRRASGNTIYF.

The chain carries TRBV5-1 and TRBJ2-1; 7 bases map to TRBD1. Trimming at V came to 1 base and at J to 6 bases, leaving 4 bases not matched to a gene. The CDR3 is made up of 14 amino acids. CDR1 and CDR2 (germline): SGHRS, YFSETQ. CDR3 residues: CASSLSGTANEQFF. CDR3 nucleotide sequence: TGCGCCAGCAGCTTGTCAGGGACAGCCAATGAGCAGTTCTTC.

This sequence joins TRBV25-1 and TRBJ1-1, with D perhaps matching TRBD1 (6 bases). Trimming took off 4 bases at V and 8 bases at J, with 17 bases between the two ends. The CDR3 runs to 14 residues. Germline V gene data show CDR1 as MGHDK and CDR2 as SYGVNS. The CDR3 region has the DNA TGTGCCAGCAGTGGGCTTCCGGGACACTTCGAAGCTTTCTTT. As protein: CASSGLPGHFEAFF. The complete variable domain, with remaining parts taken from reference TRBV25-1 and TRBJ1-1, reads EADIYQTPRYLVIGTGKKITLECSQTMGHDKMYWYQQDPGMELHLIHYSYGVNSTEKGDLSSESTVSRIRTEHFPLTLESARPSHTSQYLCASSGLPGHFEAFFGQGTRLTVV.

This sequence joins TRBV19 and TRBJ2-6, with D perhaps assigned TRBD1 or TRBD2 (5 bases each). Trimming stripped 5 bases from V and 0 bases from J, with 8 bases between. The CDR3 is 15 amino acids. The germline CDR1 and CDR2 sequences are LNHDA and SQIVND (reference sequence). DNA of the CDR3: TGTGCCAGTAGTGTCGGGACCTCTGGGGCCAACGTCCTGACTTTC. It specifies CASSVGTSGANVLTF. Combining the CDR3 with reference TRBV19 and TRBJ2-6 gives the whole variable domain DGGITQSPKYLFRKEGQNVTLSCEQNLNHDAMYWYRQDPGQGLRLIYYSQIVNDFQKGDIAEGYSVSREKKESFPLTVTSAQKNPTAFYLCASSVGTSGANVLTFGAGSRLTVL.

V usage is TRBV28 and J usage is TRBJ2-1; no firm D call. V lost 6 bases to trimming and J lost 7 bases, with 7 bases between them. CDR3 size: 11 residues. Germline CDR1 reads MDHEN; CDR2 reads SYDVKM. The CDR3 loop reads CASRSPNEQFF. CDR3 DNA: TGTGCCAGCAGGAGTCCGAATGAGCAGTTCTTC.

The chain uses TRBV11-2 and TRBJ1-6, with D unclear. Germline CDR1 is SGHAT and CDR2 is FQNNGV. Trimming stripped 2 bases from V and 0 bases from J, with 8 bases between. This CDR3 is built from 16 residues. The CDR3 DNA sequence: TGTGCCAGCAGCTTATCTACCGTCTCCTATAATTCACCCCTCCACTTT. The encoded protein is CASSLSTVSYNSPLHF.

For this clone: Other DNA sequences from this sample encode an identical CDR3 as well. J is TRBJ1-1 and V is TRBV20-1; no clear D gene. V was trimmed by 5 bases and J by 1 base, leaving 5 bases between them. There are 11 residues in the CDR3. Germline CDR1 is DFQATT and CDR2 is SNEGSKA (reference sequence). In DNA, the CDR3 is TGCAGTGCTCCCCAGAACACTGAAGCTTTCTTT. It specifies CSAPQNTEAFF.

The chain carries TRBV4-1 and TRBJ2-7, with D possibly being TRBD1 or TRBD2 (5 bases each). V was shortened by 4 bases and J by 7 bases, with 23 bases between the two germline ends. The CDR3 loop spans 16 amino acids. Germline V lookup: CDR1 MGHRA, CDR2 YSYEKL. The CDR3 coding sequence is TGCGCCAGCAGCCCCGGGACCTCGCCGGTTTTAGGTGAGCAGTACTTC. Translation: CASSPGTSPVLGEQYF.

The gene calls are TRBV2 and TRBJ2-4, with TRBD1 identical over 7 bases. Germline V gene sequence: CDR1 SNHLY, CDR2 FYNNEI. The CDR3 length is 15 residues. Trimming took 3 bases from V and 2 from J; bases not matched to a gene: 4. CDR3 bases: TGTGCCAGCAGTGACAAGGACAGGCCCAAAAACATTCAGTACTTC. It yields the protein CASSDKDRPKNIQYF.

The rearrangement joins TRBV18 to TRBJ2-5; 7 bases fit TRBD1. The germline gives CDR1 KGHSH, CDR2 LQKENI. The ends lost 6 bases at V and 7 bases at J; junction bases unmatched: 11. The CDR3 spans 14 residues. This CDR3 reads CASSRDRVRGTQYF. CDR3 in DNA: TGTGCCAGCTCCCGAGACAGGGTGAGAGGGACCCAGTACTTC.

The rearrangement links TRBV29-1 to TRBJ2-1, with TRBD2 as a possible D gene (6 bases). Germline values: CDR1 SQVTM, CDR2 ANQGSEA. The CDR3 is 11 amino acids. Trimming shortened V by 3 bases and J by 8 bases, and 8 bases separated the two germline ends. The CDR3 loop reads CSVERGDEQFF. The CDR3, as DNA: TGCAGCGTTGAGCGGGGCGATGAGCAGTTCTTC.

This chain uses TRBV6-1 with TRBJ1-1; tentatively, D is TRBD1 (6 bases). This CDR3 has 15 amino acids. Germline lookup yields CDR1 MNHNS and CDR2 SASEGT. Trimming stripped 3 bases from V and 5 bases from J, with 16 bases between. The CDR3 here is CASSELQGILTEAFF. CDR3 nucleotide sequence: TGTGCCAGCAGTGAGCTCCAGGGGATCTTGACTGAAGCTTTCTTT.

The chain is built from TRBV28 and TRBJ2-7; D possibly corresponds to TRBD1 (5 bases). The CDR3 runs to 14 residues. Germline CDR1 is MDHEN and CDR2 is SYDVKM. V lost 3 bases to trimming and J lost 3 bases, with 12 bases between them. The CDR3 coding sequence is TGTGCCAGCAGTTTGCCAGGGTCCATCTACGAGCAGTACTTC. Protein sequence: CASSLPGSIYEQYF.

The CDR3 spells CATSRPGGGLGGGELFF. CDR3 in DNA: TGTGCCACCAGCAGACCCGGGGGGGGACTAGGTGGCGGGGAGCTGTTTTTT. The chain couples TRBV15 to TRBJ2-2, with TRBD2 identical over 8 bases. The germline gives CDR1 LNHNV, CDR2 YYDKDF (reference sequence). After removal of 2 bases from V and 7 bases from J, the junction contained 12 bases not matched to a gene. The CDR3 is 17 residues long.

CDR3 residues: CASSVSGSGGYEQYF. The CDR3 region has the DNA TGTGCCAGCAGTGTTAGCGGGAGCGGGGGCTACGAGCAGTACTTC. The V call is TRBV28, the J call TRBJ2-7; TRBD2 agrees at 9 bases. J was trimmed by 3 bases and V by 5 bases; bases with no gene match: 8. The V gene's germline CDR1 is MDHEN and CDR2 SYDVKM. CDR3 length: 15 amino acids.

This clone was detected once. The chain uses TRBV28 and TRBJ2-7; D is perhaps TRBD2 (5 bases). There are 14 residues in the CDR3. Germline assignment: CDR1 MDHEN and CDR2 SYDVKM. The V end lost 5 bases, the J end lost 4 bases, and 15 bases lay between the germline ends. The CDR3 coding sequence is TGTGCCAGCAGTAGCTCCGTAAGGACTTACGAGCAGTACTTC. As protein: CASSSSVRTYEQYF.

This chain uses TRBV6-5 with TRBJ2-7, with D uncertain. The V gene's germline CDR1 is MNHEY and CDR2 SVGAGI. V was trimmed by 5 bases and J by 3 bases, leaving 14 bases between them. The CDR3 has 14 amino acids. CDR3 residues: CASSPTGDFYEQYF. CDR3 DNA: TGTGCCAGCAGTCCTACGGGCGACTTCTACGAGCAGTACTTC.

With respect to this clone: Other DNA variants within this sample encode the same CDR3. V is TRBV29-1 and J is TRBJ1-1; D unresolved. The CDR3 extends over 13 amino acids. Trimming took off 3 bases at V and 0 bases at J, with 8 bases between the two ends. Germline lookup yields CDR1 SQVTM and CDR2 ANQGSEA. The CDR3 sequence: CSVDRPMNTEAFF. For the CDR3, the DNA is TGCAGCGTTGACAGGCCTATGAACACTGAAGCTTTCTTT.

V usage is TRBV10-3 and J usage is TRBJ2-7, with D possibly matching TRBD2 (6 bases). The CDR3 consists of 12 residues. CDR1 is ENHRY, CDR2 SYGVKD, per germline. V was clipped by 6 bases and J by 2 bases, with 8 bases between them. CDR3 nucleotides: TGTGCCATCAGGGGGGGAGCCTACGAGCAGTACTTC. As protein: CAIRGGAYEQYF.

This clone has only one observation. CDR3 coding DNA: TGTGCCAGCAGCCATATCGGGGGGAGTGAGCAGTTCTTC. The encoded protein is CASSHIGGSEQFF. V is TRBV27 and J is TRBJ2-1; 7 bases are shared with TRBD2. J was trimmed by 9 bases and V by 6 bases; bases with no gene match: 8. The CDR3 sequence is 13 residues long. CDR1 and CDR2 from the germline V gene are MNHEY and SMNVEV (reference sequence).

The chain carries TRBV29-1 and TRBJ2-7; the D gene could be TRBD1 or TRBD2 (5 bases each). Between the trimmed V and J ends, which lost 4 bases and 2 bases, there was a span of 18 bases. CDR1 and CDR2 (germline): SQVTM, ANQGSEA. The CDR3 covers 15 residues. CDR3 residues: CSVVGAQRATYEQYF. CDR3 DNA: TGCAGCGTTGTAGGGGCCCAGAGGGCTACCTACGAGCAGTACTTC.

Notes on this clone: In the same sample, other DNA sequences code for this CDR3. The chain is built from TRBV5-4 and TRBJ2-1; 8 bases align to TRBD1. CDR3 length equals 15 residues. Per germline, CDR1 SGHNT and CDR2 YYREEE (reference sequence). The trim removed 0 bases at V and 4 bases at J, leaving 3 bases unmatched. The CDR3 protein is CASSLGQGPYNEQFF. In nucleotides, the CDR3 is TGTGCCAGCAGCTTGGGACAGGGGCCTTACAATGAGCAGTTCTTC.

This clone has a single count. The V and J genes are TRBV28 and TRBJ2-7; D ambiguous. Trimming removed 5 bases at V and 3 bases at J, with 20 bases between. The CDR3 covers 16 residues. Germline V CDR1 and CDR2: MDHEN, SYDVKM. CDR3 nucleotide sequence: TGTGCCAGCAGTACCCGAACCGCGAAAGGGATCTACGAGCAGTACTTC. Encoded protein: CASSTRTAKGIYEQYF. The full variable domain, completed using reference TRBV28 and TRBJ2-7, is DVKVTQSSRYLVKRTGEKVFLECVQDMDHENMFWYRQDPGLGLRLIYFSYDVKMKEKGDIPEGYSVSREKKERFSLILESASTNQTSMYLCASSTRTAKGIYEQYFGPGTRLTVT.

The chain has TRBV6-5 and TRBJ2-3; no clear D. Germline V CDR1 and CDR2: MNHEY, SVGAGI. Trimming left V 5 bases short and J 5 bases short, with 17 bases between. This CDR3 spans 15 amino acids. The CDR3 loop reads CASSPRSTTKDTQYF. For the CDR3, the DNA is TGTGCCAGCAGTCCGAGGTCCACCACAAAAGATACGCAGTATTTT.

The V gene is TRBV11-2, the J gene TRBJ1-2; D remains unclear. This CDR3 is built from 16 residues. Trimming took off 5 bases at V and 4 bases at J, with 20 bases between the two ends. CDR1 and CDR2 (germline): SGHAT, FQNNGV. This chain's CDR3 is CASSTPANPESYGYTF. In DNA form, the CDR3 reads TGTGCCAGCAGCACACCAGCGAACCCAGAATCCTATGGCTACACCTTC.

The chain joins TRBV27 to TRBJ1-3; D not resolved. Germline lookup yields CDR1 MNHEY and CDR2 SMNVEV (reference sequence). The CDR3 extends over 15 amino acids. V lost 4 bases to trimming and J lost 0 bases, with 10 bases between them. CDR3 sequence reads: CASSSRISSGNTIYF. The DNA of the CDR3 is TGTGCCAGCAGTTCCAGGATCAGCTCTGGAAACACCATATATTTT.